Listed here are 5 T cell receptor beta chains from one sample, sequenced in a study of T cell changes during pregnancy in multiple sclerosis. Profiled with immunoSEQ multiplex PCR; TCRdb holds only in-frame clones, not every one. This sample yields approximately 25,000 clones, of which 88% are seen a single time; more than 6.5% belongs to the top ten. The sample was CD8+ T cells from peripheral blood mononuclear cells, taken in the second trimester of pregnancy. These TCRs come from a female donor with multiple sclerosis, enrolled in a pregnancy study.

The rearrangement links TRBV28 to TRBJ1-1, with D possibly being TRBD1 (5 bases). The germline V gene encodes CDR1 MDHEN and CDR2 SYDVKM. The V and J ends lost 5 bases and 0 bases respectively, with 10 bases between them. CDR3 size: 14 residues. In DNA form, the CDR3 reads TGTGCCAGCAGTATAGACAGAATGAACACTGAAGCTTTCTTT. This gives the protein CASSIDRMNTEAFF. Based on the CDR3 plus reference TRBV28 and TRBJ1-1, the full variable domain is DVKVTQSSRYLVKRTGEKVFLECVQDMDHENMFWYRQDPGLGLRLIYFSYDVKMKEKGDIPEGYSVSREKKERFSLILESASTNQTSMYLCASSIDRMNTEAFFGQGTRLTVV.

The V gene is TRBV7-9, the J gene TRBJ1-2; TRBD1 matches 9 bases. This CDR3 has 17 amino acids. CDR1 and CDR2 from the germline V gene are SEHNR and FQNEAQ (reference sequence). Trimming took 4 bases from V and 4 from J; bases not matched to a gene: 13. The CDR3 loop is CASSSGQGLVTIYGYTF. The CDR3, as DNA: TGTGCCAGCAGCTCCGGACAGGGGCTAGTTACGATCTATGGCTACACCTTC.

The chain joins TRBV5-4 to TRBJ1-2; 8 nucleotides line up with TRBD1. Germline lookup yields CDR1 SGHNT and CDR2 YYREEE (reference sequence). The junction had 4 bases not matched to a gene; V was cut back by 1 base and J by 5 bases. The CDR3 contains 14 residues. CDR3 region: CASSLWTGRYGYTF. CDR3 nucleotide sequence: TGTGCCAGCAGCTTGTGGACAGGGCGGTATGGCTACACCTTC.

The chain uses TRBV6-1 and TRBJ2-7; D perhaps matches TRBD2 (5 bases). Between the trimmed V and J ends, which lost 5 bases and 2 bases, there was a span of 10 bases. The CDR3 runs to 13 residues. CDR1 MNHNS and CDR2 SASEGT come from the germline V gene. Here the CDR3 DNA reads TGTGCCAGCAGTAGTCGGGGAGCCTACGAGCAGTACTTC. Translation: CASSSRGAYEQYF.

The J gene is TRBJ1-1, the V gene TRBV27, with a weak D call TRBD1 (6 bases). V gave up 5 bases and J gave up 4 bases, with 11 bases separating them. Germline values: CDR1 MNHEY, CDR2 SMNVEV (reference sequence). This CDR3 comprises 13 residues. CDR3 sequence: CASSPQGPTEAFF. CDR3 bases: TGTGCCAGCAGTCCACAGGGTCCCACTGAAGCTTTCTTT.